This is a list of T cell receptor beta chains from one sample in a study of blood T cell repertoires in COVID-19. The method was immunoSEQ multiplex PCR; TCRdb's version includes in-frame clones alone and lacks a portion of them. The sample has roughly 99,000 clones; almost 90% are singletons. The sequencing sample was made of peripheral blood. The receptor set was obtained from a man in his fifties or sixties with COVID-19, enrolled during active disease. Each CDR3 is given with its conserved first and last residue. A D gene is named only where the DNA matches it firmly. Only part of the rows carry a size: once, few, many, or a class if the clone is expanded.

>once|TRBJ1-2|.|TRBV6-2/TRBV6-3
TGTGCCAGCAGCCCTACAGACAATGGCTACACCTTC
CASSPTDNGYTF
>.|TRBJ1-5|TRBD1|TRBV6-1
TGTGCCAGCAGTGAGGCAGGGGGCAACTACAATCAGCCCCAGCATTTT
CASSEAGGNYNQPQHF
>.|TRBJ1-6|TRBD1|TRBV11-2
TGTGCCAGCAGCTCACCACAGGGGGTCTATAATTCACCCCTCCACTTT
CASSSPQGVYNSPLHF
>.|TRBJ2-2|TRBD1|TRBV4-2
TGTGCCAGCAGCCAAGAAACCCCCTACAGGGGGAGGACTAAATCAACCGGGGAGCTGTTTTTT
CASSQETPYRGRTKSTGELFF
>.|TRBJ1-2|.|TRBV6-5
TGTGCCAGCAGTTACATTCAGGGCAGCTATGGCTACACCTTC
CASSYIQGSYGYTF
>.|TRBJ1-3|.|TRBV7-9
TGTGCCAGCAGCCCGCGTCGGGCGGGTGGCAACACCATATATTTT
CASSPRRAGGNTIYF
>.|TRBJ2-7|TRBD1|TRBV30
TGTGCCTGGAGTGAAGGGGGGACAGGAGGCTACGAGCAGTACTTC
CAWSEGGTGGYEQYF
>.|TRBJ2-7|TRBD1|TRBV18
TGTGCCAGCTCACTCAACCTTCCCGGGACAGGGGAATCCGAGCAGTACTTC
CASSLNLPGTGESEQYF
>.|TRBJ2-7|.|TRBV5-1
TGCGCCAGCAGCCTACCCGGTTCCTCCTACGAGCAGTACTTC
CASSLPGSSYEQYF
>.|TRBJ1-5|.|TRBV5-5
TGTGCCAGCAGTTACCAGGACAGCCGCAATCAGCCCCAGCATTTT
CASSYQDSRNQPQHF
>.|TRBJ2-1|.|TRBV7-9
TGTGCCAGCAGCTCGACAGGCGAGCAGTTCTTC
CASSSTGEQFF
>.|TRBJ2-3|.|TRBV3-1/TRBV3-2
TGTGCCAGCAGCCCGGGACTTATTGCAGATACGCAGTATTTT
CASSPGLIADTQYF
>.|TRBJ2-2|.|TRBV5-1
TGCGCCAGCAGCTCAGGGGTTTGGTCGAACACCGGGGAGCTGTTTTTT
CASSSGVWSNTGELFF
>.|TRBJ1-1|TRBD1|TRBV18
TGTGCCAGCTCACTCGGGACAGGGGGAGGCACTGAAGCTTTCTTT
CASSLGTGGGTEAFF
>.|TRBJ1-1|.|TRBV2
TGTGCCAGCAGACGAGACAGCCCGAACACTGAAGCTTTCTTT
CASRRDSPNTEAFF
>.|TRBJ1-6|.|TRBV9
TGTGCCAGCAGCTATAGGGGCTCTAATTCACCCCTCCACTTT
CASSYRGSNSPLHF
>.|TRBJ2-1|TRBD1|TRBV10-3
TGTGCCATCGGTGGACAGGGGAATGCTGGTGAGCAGTTCTTC
CAIGGQGNAGEQFF
>.|TRBJ1-4|TRBD1|TRBV5-1
TGCGCCAGCAGCCCCGGACAGGGTCGGGAAAAACTGTTTTTT
CASSPGQGREKLFF
>once|TRBJ2-5|TRBD1|TRBV5-1
TGCGCCAGCAGCCTGGACAGGGGAGCCCGGGAGACCCAGTACTTC
CASSLDRGARETQYF
>.|TRBJ1-1|.|TRBV21-1
TGTGCCAGCAAGGGGATTTTCGCTTTCTTT
CASKGIFAFF
>.|TRBJ1-5|.|TRBV15
TGTGCCACCAGCAGAGCACCCGGGCCCCAGCATTTT
CATSRAPGPQHF
>.|TRBJ1-5|TRBD1|TRBV4-2
TGTGCCAGCAGACAGGGACAGGGATTAAATAGCAATCAGCCCCAGCATTTT
CASRQGQGLNSNQPQHF
>few|TRBJ1-4|.|TRBV4-1
TGCGCCAGCGCGCGGGGGGAAAAACTGTTTTTT
CASARGEKLFF
>once|TRBJ1-3|.|TRBV18
TGTGCCAGCTCACCAGGGCAGGTGAGCTCTGGAAACACCATATATTTT
CASSPGQVSSGNTIYF
>.|TRBJ1-5|.|TRBV7-9
TGTGCCAGCAGCTTATACCCGGGGGGGGCGGACAATCAGCCCCAGCATTTT
CASSLYPGGADNQPQHF
>.|TRBJ2-7|TRBD1|TRBV30
TGTGCCTCTTACGGGGACAGAGCCTACGAGCAGTACTTC
CASYGDRAYEQYF
>few|TRBJ1-1|.|TRBV18
TGTGCCAGCTCCCCCCGAGAGAACACTGAAGCTTTCTTT
CASSPRENTEAFF
>.|TRBJ1-5|TRBD1|TRBV7-2
TGTGCCAGCAGCAAGGACAGGGGGATTGGCAATCAGCCCCAGCATTTT
CASSKDRGIGNQPQHF
>once|TRBJ1-2|.|TRBV6-5
TGTGCCAGCACCGAGGGGGGGCTAGGCTACACCTTC
CASTEGGLGYTF
>.|TRBJ1-2|.|TRBV6-5
TGTGCCAGCGGGGCGTGGGGCTACACCTTC
CASGAWGYTF
>few|TRBJ2-3|.|TRBV10-1
TGCGCCAGCAGTGAAAATCCGGGACACCACACAGATACGCAGTATTTT
CASSENPGHHTDTQYF
>.|TRBJ2-7|.|TRBV29-1
TGCAGCGTTGAAGATGGTCAGGGATACGAGCAGTACTTC
CSVEDGQGYEQYF
>.|TRBJ1-2|TRBD1|TRBV7-2
TGTGCCAGCAGCTTAGGGGACAGGGTTGGCTACACCTTC
CASSLGDRVGYTF
>.|TRBJ2-1|.|TRBV5-1
TGCGCCAGCAGCTCAAAGTCCGGGACATACTCCTACAATGAGCAGTTCTTC
CASSSKSGTYSYNEQFF
>once|TRBJ2-1|TRBD2|TRBV7-6
TGTGCCAGCAGCTCTAGCGGGGGCAACTACAATGAGCAGTTCTTC
CASSSSGGNYNEQFF
>.|TRBJ2-3|.|TRBV4-2
TGTGCCAGCAGCCAAAATCCCGGGGGAACAACAGATACGCAGTATTTT
CASSQNPGGTTDTQYF
>.|TRBJ1-4|TRBD1|TRBV9
TGTGCCAGCAGCACGACAGGGGTGCAAGCTAATGAAAAACTGTTTTTT
CASSTTGVQANEKLFF
>once|TRBJ2-1|.|TRBV25-1
TGTGCCAGCAGTGGGGGGACAGAGCAGTTCTTC
CASSGGTEQFF
>once|TRBJ1-2|TRBD1|TRBV24-1
TGTGCCACCTCCCCCCGACAGGGGAGAGGCTACACCTTC
CATSPRQGRGYTF
>.|TRBJ2-2|.|TRBV18
TGTGCCAGCTCAAACGACTGGAAGCACACCGGGGAGCTGTTTTTT
CASSNDWKHTGELFF
>.|TRBJ1-2|.|TRBV7-9
TGTGCCAGCAGCTTAGGGGGAGGGTTCTATGGCTACACCTTC
CASSLGGGFYGYTF
>.|TRBJ2-3|TRBD2|TRBV28
TGTGCCAGCAGTTCATCTCCTAGCGGGGGGGTCTATGGAGATACGCAGTATTTT
CASSSSPSGGVYGDTQYF
>.|TRBJ2-1|TRBD2|TRBV19
TGTGCCAGTCACGGCGGGGGGGACTACAATGAGCAGTTCTTC
CASHGGGDYNEQFF
>.|TRBJ1-4|.|TRBV5-1
TGCGCCAGCAGCACCAACACAGCGGCTAATGAAAAACTGTTTTTT
CASSTNTAANEKLFF
>.|TRBJ2-1|TRBD2|TRBV29-1
TGCAGCGTTGGGGTTAGCGGGGGGGCGTTGGATGAGCAGTTCTTC
CSVGVSGGALDEQFF
>.|TRBJ1-1|.|TRBV30
TGTGCCTGGAGTGGGGGGCAGACCAACACTGAAGCTTTCTTT
CAWSGGQTNTEAFF
>.|TRBJ1-2|.|TRBV6-6
TGTGCCAGCTCCCTACAGGGCTACACCTTC
CASSLQGYTF
>.|TRBJ1-2|TRBD1|TRBV5-1
TGCGCCAGCAGCTTGGATGGGGACAGTAGAAACTATGGCTACACCTTC
CASSLDGDSRNYGYTF
>once|TRBJ2-1|TRBD2|TRBV19
TGTGCCAGTAGTTCCCAGCGGGGGGCGACTGAGCAGTTCTTC
CASSSQRGATEQFF
>.|TRBJ1-3|TRBD1|TRBV7-2
TGTGCCAGCAGCACCAGGGACAGGGGGACTGGAAACACCATATATTTT
CASSTRDRGTGNTIYF